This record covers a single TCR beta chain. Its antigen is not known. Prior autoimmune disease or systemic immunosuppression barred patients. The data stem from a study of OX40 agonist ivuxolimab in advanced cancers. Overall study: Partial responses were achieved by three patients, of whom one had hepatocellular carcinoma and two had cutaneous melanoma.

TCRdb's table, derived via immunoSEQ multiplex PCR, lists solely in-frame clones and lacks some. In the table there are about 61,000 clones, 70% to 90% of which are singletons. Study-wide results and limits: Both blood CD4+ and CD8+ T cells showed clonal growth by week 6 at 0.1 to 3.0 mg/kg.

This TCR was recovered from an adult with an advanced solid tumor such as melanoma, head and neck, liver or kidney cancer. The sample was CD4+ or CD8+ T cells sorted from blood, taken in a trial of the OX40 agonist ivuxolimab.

CDR3 DNA sequence: TGTGCCAGCAGTGAACGGGAGAACTACGAGCAGTACTTC. It encodes CASSERENYEQYF. The V call is TRBV25-1, the J call TRBJ2-7, with D perhaps matching TRBD2 (6 bases). The CDR3 is 13 amino acids. CDR1 is MGHDK and CDR2 is SYGVNS in the germline V gene. V was shortened by 2 bases and J by 3 bases, with 8 bases between the two germline ends.